This paragraph covers one TCR beta chain sequence. As yet, its antigen is unknown. The data belong to a study of T cell responses to AZD1222 COVID-19 vaccine. General study results and limits: In a largely white British group with more females than males, clonal diversity was possibly underestimated.

CDR1 is SGHTA and CDR2 is FQGNSA in the germline V gene. The V segment lost 3 bases and the J segment 3 bases; nucleotides outside the gene matches: 4. CDR3 length: 14 amino acids. The protocol was immunoSEQ multiplex PCR, while the TCRdb copy is restricted to in-frame clones and leaves out a portion. The data contain over 150,000 clones, around 85% of them singletons. Sequencing was performed on peripheral blood, taken 28 days after the second AZD1222 dose. The rearrangement links TRBV7-2 to TRBJ2-7; 8 bases align to TRBD2. The sequence was obtained from an adult who received the AZD1222 COVID-19 vaccine. The CDR3 nucleotides read TGTGCCAGCAGCTTTATCGGGGGGGACTACGAGCAGTACTTC. Protein sequence: CASSFIGGDYEQYF.